Shown below are 10 T cell receptor beta chains from a single sample sequenced in a study of post-analysis software for immune sequencing data. Whole-study findings and limits: Relative to controls, patients had 5 or 6 TRBV segments at higher frequency, with TRBV5-6, TRBV5-1 and TRBV20-1 among these.

cDNA libraries of TCR beta carried unique molecular identifiers. TCRdb fed the PCR reads into MiXCR, producing one record per CDR3 protein. The profile covers a few hundred thousand distinct CDR3 sequences, with approximately 33% appearing a single time and 13% taken by the ten largest. These receptors' targets are unknown. Material for sequencing was blood. The receptors stem from a girl aged 5-17 years with multiple sclerosis.

DNA for the CDR3: TGCGCCAGCAGCTTGGATACAGGTGAGGCTGAAGCTTTCTTT. As protein: CASSLDTGEAEAFF. This chain links TRBV5-1 with TRBJ1-1, with a weak D call TRBD1 (5 bases). The CDR3 has 14 residues. The V gene's germline CDR1 is SGHRS and CDR2 YFSETQ. Trimming removed 0 bases from V and 6 bases from J, with 12 bases in between.

The CDR3 nucleotides read TGTGCCGGCAACGCGCCCAGCCGGGGCGCAGATACGCAGTATTTT. Translated: CAGNAPSRGADTQYF. The rearrangement uses TRBV7-8 and TRBJ2-3; D is perhaps TRBD1 or TRBD2 (5 bases each). Trimming shortened V by 11 bases and J by 4 bases, and 22 bases separated the two germline ends. The CDR3 extends over 15 amino acids. CDR1 SGHVS and CDR2 FQNEAQ come from the germline V gene.

The chain joins TRBV29-1 to TRBJ2-1; 11 nucleotides line up with TRBD2. CDR1 and CDR2 (germline): SQVTM, ANQGSEA. The ends lost 7 bases at V and 10 bases at J; junction bases unmatched: 12. The CDR3 is 14 residues long. The CDR3 nucleotides are TGCAGCGCCGCTAGCGGGGGGCCGACGTACGAGCAGTTCTTC. Residues: CSAASGGPTYEQFF.

This sequence joins TRBV12-3 or TRBV12-4 and TRBJ1-6; D possibly corresponds to TRBD1 (6 bases). Trimming cost V 3 bases and J 12 bases, with 12 bases left between them. The CDR3 is 13 residues long. The CDR3 coding sequence is TGTGCCAGCAGTTTCGCAGGGGATGGACCCCTCCACTTT. It specifies CASSFAGDGPLHF.

This clonotype was recorded a few times. V gene TRBV7-6 combines with J gene TRBJ2-3; D perhaps matches TRBD2 (6 bases). CDR1 and CDR2 (germline): SGHVS, FNYEAQ. Deletions cut 3 bases from V and 2 bases from J, with 12 bases between. The CDR3 spans 15 residues. The CDR3 here is CASSFGWGVTDTQYF. The CDR3 DNA is TGTGCCAGCAGCTTTGGATGGGGGGTCACAGATACGCAGTATTTT.

The chain carries TRBV12-3 or TRBV12-4 and TRBJ2-5; D tentatively fits TRBD1 or TRBD2 (6 bases each). The V and J ends lost 4 bases and 0 bases respectively, with 18 bases between them. The CDR3 length is 17 residues. The CDR3 loop reads CASSSRGAGTYQETQYF. CDR3 nucleotides: TGTGCCAGCAGTTCTAGGGGGGCGGGGACGTACCAAGAGACCCAGTACTTC.

This sequence joins TRBV28 and TRBJ1-2, with a tentative D call TRBD1 (6 bases). The CDR3 consists of 14 residues. Germline lookup yields CDR1 MDHEN and CDR2 SYDVKM. Trimming took off 9 bases at V and 1 base at J, with 15 bases between the two ends. Written as DNA, the CDR3 is TGTGCCAGTTGGACAGCTTTCTTTAACTATGGCTACACCTTC. It encodes CASWTAFFNYGYTF.

V and J are TRBV2 and TRBJ2-7; 7 bases are shared with TRBD2. V was clipped by 5 bases and J by 5 bases; unmatched bases: 6. This CDR3 has 13 residues. Germline V gene sequence: CDR1 SNHLY, CDR2 FYNNEI. The CDR3 loop reads CASSRGGVDEQYF. CDR3 bases: TGTGCCAGCAGTAGGGGAGGGGTCGACGAGCAGTACTTC.

V and J are TRBV2 and TRBJ1-2, with D hard to call. V was cut by 4 bases and J by 8 bases, with 20 bases left in between. The CDR3 length is 15 residues. The germline gives CDR1 SNHLY, CDR2 FYNNEI. The CDR3 reads CASSASVYETKGYTF. The DNA of the CDR3 is TGTGCCAGCAGTGCCAGCGTATACGAAACAAAAGGCTACACCTTC.

This clonotype was seen a handful of times. The chain recombines TRBV28 with TRBJ2-1; no definite D call. V was cut by 1 base and J by 12 bases, with 16 bases left in between. This CDR3 region has 14 residues. Germline assignment: CDR1 MDHEN and CDR2 SYDVKM. The CDR3 coding sequence is TGTGCCAGCAGTTTATACTCGGACCCCACGGGGCAGTTCTTC. This encodes CASSLYSDPTGQFF.